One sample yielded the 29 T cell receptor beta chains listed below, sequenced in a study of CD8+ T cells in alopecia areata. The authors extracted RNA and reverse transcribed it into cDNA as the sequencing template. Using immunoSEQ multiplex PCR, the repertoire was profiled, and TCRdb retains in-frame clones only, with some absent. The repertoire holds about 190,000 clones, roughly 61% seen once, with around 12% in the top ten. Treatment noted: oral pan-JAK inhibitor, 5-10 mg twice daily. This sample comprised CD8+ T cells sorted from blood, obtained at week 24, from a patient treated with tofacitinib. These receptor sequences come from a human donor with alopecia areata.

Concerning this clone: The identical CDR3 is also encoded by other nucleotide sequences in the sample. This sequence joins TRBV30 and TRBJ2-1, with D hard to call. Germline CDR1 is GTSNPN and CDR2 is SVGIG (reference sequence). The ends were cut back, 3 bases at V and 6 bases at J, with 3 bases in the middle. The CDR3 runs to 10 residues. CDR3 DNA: TGTGCCTGGAGCGTCAATGAGCAGTTCTTC. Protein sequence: CAWSVNEQFF.

As DNA, the CDR3 is TGTGCCTGGACCGGGTTAGGGCCTCAGTATTTT. This codes for CAWTGLGPQYF. The V and J genes are TRBV30 and TRBJ2-3; no definite D call. The CDR3 has 11 amino acids. Between the trimmed V and J ends, which lost 4 bases and 12 bases, there was a span of 14 bases. The V gene's germline CDR1 is GTSNPN and CDR2 SVGIG (reference sequence).

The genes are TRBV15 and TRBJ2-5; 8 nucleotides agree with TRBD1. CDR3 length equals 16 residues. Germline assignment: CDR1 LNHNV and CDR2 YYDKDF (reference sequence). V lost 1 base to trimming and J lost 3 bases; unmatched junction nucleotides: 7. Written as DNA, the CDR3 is TGTGCCACCAGCAGAGCCCTGGGACAGGCTAAAGAGACCCAGTACTTC. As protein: CATSRALGQAKETQYF.

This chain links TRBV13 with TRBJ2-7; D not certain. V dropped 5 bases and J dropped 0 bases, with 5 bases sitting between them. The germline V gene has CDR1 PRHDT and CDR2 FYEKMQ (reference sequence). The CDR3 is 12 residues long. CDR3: CASSETSYEQYF. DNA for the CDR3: TGTGCCAGCAGCGAAACCTCCTACGAGCAGTACTTC. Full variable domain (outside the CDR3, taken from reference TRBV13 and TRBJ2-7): AAGVIQSPRHLIKEKRETATLKCYPIPRHDTVYWYQQGPGQDPQFLISFYEKMQSDKGSIPDRFSAQQFSDYHSELNMSSLELGDSALYFCASSETSYEQYFGPGTRLTVT.

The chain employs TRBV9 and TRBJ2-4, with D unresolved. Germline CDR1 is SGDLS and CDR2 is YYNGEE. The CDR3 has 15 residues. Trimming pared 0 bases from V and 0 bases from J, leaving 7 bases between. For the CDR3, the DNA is TGTGCCAGCAGCGTAGGGTATCTAGCCAAAAACATTCAGTACTTC. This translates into CASSVGYLAKNIQYF.

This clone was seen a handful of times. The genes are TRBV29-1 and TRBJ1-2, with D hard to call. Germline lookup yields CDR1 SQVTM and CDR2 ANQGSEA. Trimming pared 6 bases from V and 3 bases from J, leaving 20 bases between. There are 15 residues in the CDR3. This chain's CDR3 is CSVESETKGHYGYTF. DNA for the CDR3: TGCAGCGTCGAATCAGAGACCAAAGGGCACTATGGCTACACCTTC.

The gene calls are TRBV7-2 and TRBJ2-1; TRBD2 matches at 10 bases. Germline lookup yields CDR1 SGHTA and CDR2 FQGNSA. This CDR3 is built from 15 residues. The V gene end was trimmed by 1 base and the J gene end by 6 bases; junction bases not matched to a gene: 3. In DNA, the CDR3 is TGTGCCAGCAGCTTAGTAGCGGGGGGCCGCAATGAGCAGTTCTTC. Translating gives CASSLVAGGRNEQFF.

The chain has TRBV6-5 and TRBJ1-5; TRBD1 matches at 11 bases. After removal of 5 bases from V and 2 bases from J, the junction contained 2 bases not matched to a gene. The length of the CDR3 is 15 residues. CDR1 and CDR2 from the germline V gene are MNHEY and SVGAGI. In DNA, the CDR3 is TGTGCCAGCAGTCTGGGACAGGGGGGCAATCAGCCCCAGCATTTT. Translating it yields CASSLGQGGNQPQHF.

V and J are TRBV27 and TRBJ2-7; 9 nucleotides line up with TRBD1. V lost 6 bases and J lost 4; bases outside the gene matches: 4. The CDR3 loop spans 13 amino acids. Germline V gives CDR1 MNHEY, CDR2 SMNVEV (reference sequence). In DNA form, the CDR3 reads TGTGCCAGCAGCCCTGACAGGGGGTACGAGCAGTACTTC. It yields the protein CASSPDRGYEQYF.

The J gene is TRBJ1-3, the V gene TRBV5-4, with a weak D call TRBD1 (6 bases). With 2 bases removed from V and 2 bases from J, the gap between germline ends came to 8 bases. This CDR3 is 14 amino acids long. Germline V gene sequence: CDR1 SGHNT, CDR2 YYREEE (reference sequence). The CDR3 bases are TGTGCCAGCAGCTTCCGGGACACTGGAAACACCATATATTTT. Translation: CASSFRDTGNTIYF. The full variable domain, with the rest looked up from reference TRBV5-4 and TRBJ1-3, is ETGVTQSPTHLIKTRGQQVTLRCSSQSGHNTVSWYQQALGQGPQFIFQYYREEENGRGNFPPRFSGLQFPNYSSELNVNALELDDSALYLCASSFRDTGNTIYFGEGSWLTVV.

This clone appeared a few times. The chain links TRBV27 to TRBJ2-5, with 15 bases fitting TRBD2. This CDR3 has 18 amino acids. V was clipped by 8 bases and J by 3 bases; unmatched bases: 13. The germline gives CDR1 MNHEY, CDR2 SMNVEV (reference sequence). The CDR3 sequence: CASAPGLAGGGIEETQYF. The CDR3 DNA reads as TGTGCCAGCGCCCCGGGACTAGCGGGGGGAGGGATCGAAGAGACCCAGTACTTC.

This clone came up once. The CDR3 coding sequence is TGCGCCAGCAGCCCCAAGGGGGGCAATCAGCCCCAGCATTTT. The encoded protein is CASSPKGGNQPQHF. The V and J genes are TRBV4-1 and TRBJ1-5, with D perhaps TRBD1 (6 bases). V lost 4 bases, J lost 2 bases, and 9 bases lay in between. The germline V gene encodes CDR1 MGHRA and CDR2 YSYEKL. This CDR3 has 14 residues.

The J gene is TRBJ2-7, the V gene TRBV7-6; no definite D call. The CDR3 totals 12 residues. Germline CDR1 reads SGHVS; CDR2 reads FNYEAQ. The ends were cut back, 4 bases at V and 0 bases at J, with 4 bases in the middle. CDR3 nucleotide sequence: TGTGCCAGCAGCTCCAGCTCCTACGAGCAGTACTTC. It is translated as CASSSSSYEQYF.

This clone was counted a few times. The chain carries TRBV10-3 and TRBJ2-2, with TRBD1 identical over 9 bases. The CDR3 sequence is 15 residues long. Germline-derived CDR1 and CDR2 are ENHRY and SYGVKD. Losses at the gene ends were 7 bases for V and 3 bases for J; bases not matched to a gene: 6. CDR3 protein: CAITSRDRDTGELFF. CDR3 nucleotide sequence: TGTGCCATCACTAGCCGGGACAGGGACACCGGGGAGCTGTTTTTT.

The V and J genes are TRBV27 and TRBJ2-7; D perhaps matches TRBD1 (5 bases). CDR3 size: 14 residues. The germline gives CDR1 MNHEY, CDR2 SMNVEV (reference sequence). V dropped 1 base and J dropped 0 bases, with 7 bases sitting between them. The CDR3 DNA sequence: TGTGCCAGCAGTTTATTTAGGGGCTCCTACGAGCAGTACTTC. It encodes CASSLFRGSYEQYF.

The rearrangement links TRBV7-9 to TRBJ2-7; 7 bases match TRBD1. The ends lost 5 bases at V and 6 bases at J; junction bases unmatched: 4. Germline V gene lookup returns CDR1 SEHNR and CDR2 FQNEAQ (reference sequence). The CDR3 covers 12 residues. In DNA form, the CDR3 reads TGTGCCAGCAGCCTAACAGGGGCCGAGCAGTACTTC. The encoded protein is CASSLTGAEQYF.

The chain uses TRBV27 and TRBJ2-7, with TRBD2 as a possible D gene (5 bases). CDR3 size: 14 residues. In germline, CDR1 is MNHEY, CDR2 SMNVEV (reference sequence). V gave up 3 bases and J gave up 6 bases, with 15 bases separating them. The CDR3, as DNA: TGTGCCAGCAGTTTGGCTGCTAGCACCTTCGAGCAGTACTTC. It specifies CASSLAASTFEQYF.

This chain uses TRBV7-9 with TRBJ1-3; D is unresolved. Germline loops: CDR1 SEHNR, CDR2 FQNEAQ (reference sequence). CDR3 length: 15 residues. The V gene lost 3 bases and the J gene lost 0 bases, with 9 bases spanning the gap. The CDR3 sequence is CASSFAFYSGNTIYF. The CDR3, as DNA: TGTGCCAGCAGCTTTGCATTCTACTCTGGAAACACCATATATTTT.

The chain's CDR3 is CASSYSSTGPEAFF. CDR3 nucleotide sequence: TGTGCCAGCAGTTACTCCAGTACAGGGCCTGAAGCTTTCTTT. This chain links TRBV6-5 with TRBJ1-1; weak D call: TRBD1 (6 bases). The CDR3 is 14 residues long. Germline assignment: CDR1 MNHEY and CDR2 SVGAGI. V gave up 0 bases and J gave up 6 bases, with 11 bases separating them.

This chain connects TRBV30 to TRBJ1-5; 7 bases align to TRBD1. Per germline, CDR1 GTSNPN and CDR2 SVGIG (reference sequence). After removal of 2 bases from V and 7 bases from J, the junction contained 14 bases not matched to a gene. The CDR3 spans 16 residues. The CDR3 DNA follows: TGTGCCTGGAGTTCCCCCGGGACAGTAGGGTGGCAGCCCCAGCATTTT. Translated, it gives CAWSSPGTVGWQPQHF.

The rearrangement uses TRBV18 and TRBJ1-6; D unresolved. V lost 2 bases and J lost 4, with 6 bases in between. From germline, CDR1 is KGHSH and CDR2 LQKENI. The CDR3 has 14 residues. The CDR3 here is CASSPKQYNSPLHF. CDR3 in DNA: TGTGCCAGCTCACCAAAACAGTATAATTCACCCCTCCACTTT.

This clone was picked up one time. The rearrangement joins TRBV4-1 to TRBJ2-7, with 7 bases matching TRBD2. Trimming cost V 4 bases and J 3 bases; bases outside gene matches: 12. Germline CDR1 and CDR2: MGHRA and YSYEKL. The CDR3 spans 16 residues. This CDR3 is CASSPSGGGEDYEQYF. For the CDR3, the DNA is TGCGCCAGCAGCCCGTCGGGTGGGGGGGAGGACTACGAGCAGTACTTC.

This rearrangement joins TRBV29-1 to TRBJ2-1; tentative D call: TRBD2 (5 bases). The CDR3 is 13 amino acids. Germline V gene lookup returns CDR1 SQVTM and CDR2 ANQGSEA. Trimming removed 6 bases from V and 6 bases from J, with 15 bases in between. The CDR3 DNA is TGCAGCGTGCATAGCGAACGTAGCAATGAGCAGTTCTTC. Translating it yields CSVHSERSNEQFF.

In DNA form, the CDR3 reads TGCGCCAGCAGCACCGACAGGGGGAGCACAGATACGCAGTATTTT. Amino acid sequence: CASSTDRGSTDTQYF. The chain combines TRBV5-1 with TRBJ2-3; 9 bases fit TRBD1. V was pared by 4 bases and J by 0 bases, with 3 bases of the junction left unmatched. The CDR3 sequence is 15 residues long. CDR1 and CDR2 (germline): SGHRS, YFSETQ.

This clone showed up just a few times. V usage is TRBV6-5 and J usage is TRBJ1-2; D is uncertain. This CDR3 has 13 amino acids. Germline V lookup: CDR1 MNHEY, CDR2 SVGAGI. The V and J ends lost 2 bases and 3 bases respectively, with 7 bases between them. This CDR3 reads CASSYRVYYGYTF. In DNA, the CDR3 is TGTGCCAGCAGTTACAGGGTCTACTATGGCTACACCTTC.

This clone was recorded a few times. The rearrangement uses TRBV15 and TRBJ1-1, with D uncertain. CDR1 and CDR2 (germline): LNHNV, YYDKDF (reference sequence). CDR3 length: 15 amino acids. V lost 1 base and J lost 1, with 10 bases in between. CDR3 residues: CATSRGGSPNTEAFF. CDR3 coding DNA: TGTGCCACCAGCAGAGGCGGGAGCCCGAACACTGAAGCTTTCTTT.

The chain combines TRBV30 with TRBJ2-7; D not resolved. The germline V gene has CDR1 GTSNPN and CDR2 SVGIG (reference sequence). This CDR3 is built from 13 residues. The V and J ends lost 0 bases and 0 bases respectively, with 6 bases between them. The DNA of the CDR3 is TGTGCCTGGAGTGTAGACATCTCCTACGAGCAGTACTTC. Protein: CAWSVDISYEQYF.

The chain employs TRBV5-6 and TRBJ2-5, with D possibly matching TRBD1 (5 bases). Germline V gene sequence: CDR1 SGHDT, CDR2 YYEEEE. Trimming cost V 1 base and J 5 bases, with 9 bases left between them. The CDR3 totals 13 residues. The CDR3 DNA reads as TGTGCCAGCAGCTTGCAGGGTTGGGAGACCCAGTACTTC. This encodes CASSLQGWETQYF.

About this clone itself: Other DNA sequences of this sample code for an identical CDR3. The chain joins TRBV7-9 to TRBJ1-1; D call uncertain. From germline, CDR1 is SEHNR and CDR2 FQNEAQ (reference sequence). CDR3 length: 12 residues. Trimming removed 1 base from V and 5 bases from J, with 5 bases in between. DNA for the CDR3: TGTGCCAGCAGCTTAGGGACGACTGAAGCTTTCTTT. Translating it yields CASSLGTTEAFF.